The sequence of this TCR beta chain was determined in a study of monozygotic twins with inflammatory bowel disease. As regards this clonotype: Its target is not known.

Findings of the study overall: In the analysis, different T cell subtypes could not be told apart. Results did not support any single strong IBD-associated signal or clonotype.

The cDNA of both the TCRalpha and TCRbeta chains was subjected to two nested PCRs of about 17 and 10 cycles. TCRdb re-analyzed the 5' RACE reads; it lists each CDR3 protein once, without DNA. Across 150,000 to 200,000 distinct CDR3 sequences, the top ten clones capture around 7.2% of the sample. In germline, CDR1 is SGHTA, CDR2 FQGNSA. CDR3 length: 17 amino acids. This receptor was obtained from a human donor with ulcerative colitis or Crohn's disease, or a healthy co-twin of an affected twin (not recorded which). This chain connects TRBV7-2 to TRBJ1-5. What was sequenced was blood. CDR3 loop: CASSLDGVQISNQPQHF. The full variable domain, in which reference TRBV7-2 and TRBJ1-5 provide the parts outside the CDR3, is GAGVSQSPSNKVTEKGKDVELRCDPISGHTALYWYRQSLGQGLEFLIYFQGNSAPDKSGLPSDRFSAERTGGSVSTLTIQRTQQEDSAVYLCASSLDGVQISNQPQHFGDGTRLSIL.